What follows are 29 T cell receptor beta chains derived from one specimen sequenced in a study of blood T cells in healthy people across ages. A J-beta primer mix and a sample-barcoded 5' primer were used in a second PCR of about 7 to 12 cycles. TCRdb passed the 5' RACE reads through MiXCR, listing each CDR3 protein once. The repertoire holds some 940,000 distinct CDR3 sequences, with just under 30% as singletons. This sample also belongs to another study, concerning T cells of mothers and their children.

The sequencing input was blood. The receptors come from a woman in her thirties or forties in good health.

The V call is TRBV7-3, the J call TRBJ1-1; D remains unclear. V lost 0 bases and J lost 6, with 8 bases in between. The CDR3 sequence is 13 residues long. The germline V gene encodes CDR1 SGHTA and CDR2 FQGTGA. As DNA, the CDR3 is TGTGCCAGCAGCTTAACCCGGGAGGCTGAAGCTTTCTTT. Its translation: CASSLTREAEAFF.

This chain connects TRBV19 to TRBJ2-3, with TRBD2 as a possible D gene (5 bases). This CDR3 comprises 14 residues. The germline V gene has CDR1 LNHDA and CDR2 SQIVND (reference sequence). Trimming pared 2 bases from V and 1 base from J, leaving 7 bases between. Here the CDR3 reads CASSIMRGTDTQYF. The CDR3 DNA reads TGTGCCAGTAGTATAATGCGGGGCACAGATACGCAGTATTTT.

Comment on this clonotype: Given a much more abundant clone one base away, this may be a read error. The chain combines TRBV7-2 with TRBJ2-1; 12 bases map to TRBD2. Germline-derived CDR1 and CDR2 are SGHTA and FQGNSA. Unmatched junction bases numbered 16, after V lost 1 base and J lost 6 bases. This CDR3 spans 20 amino acids. CDR3 coding DNA: TGTGCCAGCAGCTTAGTGAGGTGGACTAGCGGGGTGAGGGCCTGCAATGAGCAGTTCTTC. This translates into CASSLVRWTSGVRACNEQFF. Full variable domain (rest looked up from reference TRBV7-2 and TRBJ2-1): GAGVSQSPSNKVTEKGKDVELRCDPISGHTALYWYRQSLGQGLEFLIYFQGNSAPDKSGLPSDRFSAERTGGSVSTLTIQRTQQEDSAVYLCASSLVRWTSGVRACNEQFFGPGTRLTVL.

This clonotype showed up just once. CDR3 residues: CASSIQYGYTF. Written as DNA, the CDR3 is TGTGCCAGTAGTATACAGTATGGCTACACCTTC. The rearrangement links TRBV19 to TRBJ1-2; D not certain. Germline CDR1 reads LNHDA; CDR2 reads SQIVND (reference sequence). This CDR3 has 11 amino acids. Trimming left V 2 bases short and J 5 bases short, with 3 bases between.

This chain links TRBV27 with TRBJ2-5, with TRBD2 matching 9 bases. Germline V gives CDR1 MNHEY, CDR2 SMNVEV (reference sequence). Trimming cost V 3 bases and J 11 bases; bases outside gene matches: 10. The CDR3 length is 14 residues. The CDR3 region is CASSLGGGATEQYF. The CDR3 region has the DNA TGTGCCAGCAGTTTGGGCGGGGGGGCAACTGAGCAGTACTTC.

The V and J genes are TRBV19 and TRBJ2-4; a possible D gene is TRBD1 (5 bases). Trimming took off 6 bases at V and 0 bases at J, with 12 bases between the two ends. The germline gives CDR1 LNHDA, CDR2 SQIVND (reference sequence). The CDR3 has 15 residues. The CDR3 here is CASRDRALAKNIQYF. DNA for the CDR3: TGTGCCAGTAGAGACAGAGCCCTAGCCAAAAACATTCAGTACTTC. The full variable domain, with the rest looked up from reference TRBV19 and TRBJ2-4, is DGGITQSPKYLFRKEGQNVTLSCEQNLNHDAMYWYRQDPGQGLRLIYYSQIVNDFQKGDIAEGYSVSREKKESFPLTVTSAQKNPTAFYLCASRDRALAKNIQYFGAGTRLSVL.

The table lists this clonotype with a few counts. The gene calls are TRBV20-1 and TRBJ2-4, with 9 bases aligning to TRBD1. The germline V gene encodes CDR1 DFQATT and CDR2 SNEGSKA (reference sequence). Germline trimming cut 5 bases from V and 6 bases from J; bases unmatched to any gene: 8. This CDR3 has 14 amino acids. DNA of the CDR3: TGCAGTGCTCCTCCCGGGACAGGGCTAAACATTCAGTACTTC. Translating it yields CSAPPGTGLNIQYF.

In this sample, this clonotype turned up many times. This chain connects TRBV11-3 to TRBJ2-1, with D maybe TRBD1 (6 bases). The V and J ends lost 5 bases and 7 bases respectively, with 18 bases between them. The CDR3 extends over 15 amino acids. The germline V gene has CDR1 SGHNT and CDR2 YENEEA. DNA of the CDR3: TGTGCCAGCAGCGTCACAGGGTCCGGATCGAATGAGCAGTTCTTC. Its protein is CASSVTGSGSNEQFF.

This chain links TRBV2 with TRBJ1-2, with 8 bases fitting TRBD1. The germline gives CDR1 SNHLY, CDR2 FYNNEI. CDR3 size: 14 residues. V was clipped by 5 bases and J by 11 bases; unmatched bases: 13. CDR3 nucleotide sequence: TGTGCCAGCAGTTACCTGCAGGGGGCGGACGGTTACACCTTC. It codes for CASSYLQGADGYTF.

This clonotype was seen a handful of times. The chain recombines TRBV6-1 with TRBJ2-2, with TRBD1 matching 9 bases. Germline assignment: CDR1 MNHNS and CDR2 SASEGT. The J segment lost 3 bases and the V segment lost 1 base, leaving 0 bases of the junction unmatched. This CDR3 region has 15 residues. CDR3 residues: CASSEGTGDTGELFF. Written as DNA, the CDR3 is TGTGCCAGCAGTGAAGGGACAGGGGACACCGGGGAGCTGTTTTTT.

The J gene is TRBJ1-6, the V gene TRBV9; tentative D call: TRBD1 (6 bases). V was trimmed by 3 bases and J by 6 bases, leaving 13 bases between them. Per germline, CDR1 SGDLS and CDR2 YYNGEE. This CDR3 comprises 15 residues. The CDR3 spells CASSARGGLNSPLHF. In DNA, the CDR3 is TGTGCCAGCAGCGCCCGGGGGGGGCTTAATTCACCCCTCCACTTT.

This clonotype was seen only a few times. The chain uses TRBV6-2 or TRBV6-3 and TRBJ1-1; D not certain. The CDR3 is 13 residues long. Germline values: CDR1 MNHEY, CDR2 SVGEGT. The V gene lost 5 bases and the J gene lost 5 bases, with 12 bases spanning the gap. The CDR3 nucleotides are TGTGCCAGCAGTATCCTCCAGACGACTGAAGCTTTCTTT. Translation: CASSILQTTEAFF.

This clonotype was detected only a few times. The chain is built from TRBV6-6 and TRBJ1-4, with 7 bases matching TRBD1. The CDR3 is made up of 16 amino acids. CDR1 is MNHNY and CDR2 is SVGAGI in the germline V gene (reference sequence). V gave up 2 bases and J gave up 3 bases; unmatched junction bases: 6. The CDR3 DNA reads TGTGCCAGCAGTTACCAGGGGGGGCTAGCTAATGAAAAACTGTTTTTT. It translates to CASSYQGGLANEKLFF.

The chain joins TRBV4-1 to TRBJ1-4; D gene ambiguous. The germline V and J ends were trimmed by 8 bases and 0 bases, with 7 bases remaining between them. This CDR3 contains 13 residues. From germline, CDR1 is MGHRA and CDR2 YSYEKL. This CDR3 reads CASGRATNEKLFF. The CDR3 DNA sequence: TGCGCCAGCGGTAGGGCAACTAATGAAAAACTGTTTTTT.

V gene TRBV7-9 combines with J gene TRBJ2-1, with D maybe TRBD1 (6 bases). CDR1 and CDR2 (germline): SEHNR, FQNEAQ (reference sequence). The CDR3 consists of 17 residues. CDR3 amino acids: CSSFSLGAGVSYNEQFF. In nucleotides, the CDR3 is TGTTCTAGCTTTTCCCTGGGGGCAGGGGTTTCCTACAATGAGCAGTTCTTC.

The V gene is TRBV20-1, the J gene TRBJ2-7; 8 bases map to TRBD2. This CDR3 comprises 12 residues. Germline assignment: CDR1 DFQATT and CDR2 SNEGSKA (reference sequence). Trimming took 6 bases from V and 5 from J; bases not matched to a gene: 6. This CDR3 is CSALAGQHEQYF. The CDR3 coding sequence is TGCAGTGCCTTAGCGGGGCAACACGAGCAGTACTTC.

As concerns this clonotype: A read error is possible here, since a much larger clone lies one base away. The rearrangement links TRBV28 to TRBJ1-1, with a tentative D call TRBD1 (5 bases). The CDR3 extends over 16 amino acids. V shed 2 bases and J shed 5 bases, with 18 bases lying between them. From germline, CDR1 is MDHEN and CDR2 SYDVKM. CDR3 DNA sequence: TGTGCCAGCAGTTTAGAGCCCGGGGCAGGGAATACTGAAGCTTTCTTT. Protein product: CASSLEPGAGNTEAFF.

The table lists this clonotype with many counts. The J gene is TRBJ2-5, the V gene TRBV29-1, with TRBD1 matching 8 bases. From germline, CDR1 is SQVTM and CDR2 ANQGSEA. The CDR3 is 16 amino acids. V was clipped by 1 base and J by 5 bases; unmatched bases: 12. The CDR3 here is CSVEGGPGQVAETQYF. As DNA, the CDR3 is TGCAGCGTTGAAGGGGGCCCGGGACAGGTGGCGGAGACCCAGTACTTC.

This chain connects TRBV6-1 to TRBJ1-5, with 8 bases matching TRBD1. The CDR3 spans 17 residues. With V trimmed by 4 bases and J by 0 bases, 8 bases remained unmatched. CDR1 and CDR2 (germline): MNHNS, SASEGT. The CDR3 sequence: CASSGLQGATSNQPQHF. DNA of the CDR3: TGTGCCAGCAGTGGGCTTCAGGGGGCAACTAGCAATCAGCCCCAGCATTTT.

This clonotype has at least ten counts. The J gene is TRBJ2-7, the V gene TRBV7-9; possible D gene TRBD2, 7 bases. The CDR3 has 13 residues. CDR1 is SEHNR, CDR2 FQNEAQ, per germline (reference sequence). V lost 1 base to trimming and J lost 6 bases, with 10 bases between them. CDR3 amino acids: CASSLGGGLEQYF. CDR3 sequence (DNA): TGTGCCAGCAGCTTAGGGGGGGGCCTCGAGCAGTACTTC.

This clonotype was observed many times. The chain uses TRBV29-1 and TRBJ1-2; possibly TRBD1 for D (5 bases). The V gene's germline CDR1 is SQVTM and CDR2 ANQGSEA. V lost 4 bases and J lost 3, with 9 bases in between. The CDR3 has 12 residues. For the CDR3, the DNA is TGCAGCGTTGTTGGGACGGACTATGGCTACACCTTC. Translated: CSVVGTDYGYTF.

CDR3 DNA sequence: TGTGCCAGCGGCCTTACCGGGACAGGGTCGTTGCGTGAGCAGTTCTTC. Translation gives CASGLTGTGSLREQFF. This sequence joins TRBV7-9 and TRBJ2-1; 9 nucleotides agree with TRBD1. Trimming took 8 bases from V and 9 from J; bases not matched to a gene: 17. CDR3 length: 16 residues. Germline V CDR1 and CDR2: SEHNR, FQNEAQ (reference sequence).

The V gene is TRBV27, the J gene TRBJ1-1, with D unresolved. Trimming took off 5 bases at V and 4 bases at J, with 14 bases between the two ends. CDR3 length equals 14 residues. CDR1 is MNHEY, CDR2 SMNVEV, per germline (reference sequence). This CDR3 reads CASSLDSYATEAFF. The CDR3 region has the DNA TGTGCCAGCAGTCTTGATAGCTATGCCACTGAAGCTTTCTTT.

A word on this clonotype: Germline is not matched at one junction end, which may reflect a read error. The chain employs TRBV25-1 and TRBJ1-5; possibly TRBD1 for D (5 bases). CDR3 length: 14 residues. CDR1 and CDR2 (germline): MGHDK, SYGVNS. CDR3 residues: CASRELGGFQPQHF. CDR3 sequence (DNA): TGTGCCAGCAGGGAATTGGGGGGTTTTCAGCCCCAGCATTTT.

The sample holds many counts of this clonotype. This chain links TRBV7-2 with TRBJ1-1; 8 bases line up with TRBD1. The CDR3 consists of 16 residues. Germline CDR1 is SGHTA and CDR2 is FQGNSA. Trimming cost V 5 bases and J 4 bases; bases outside gene matches: 12. The CDR3 nucleotides are TGTGCCAGCAGCCTCGCCAACAGGGGGACGAGCACTGAAGCTTTCTTT. It specifies CASSLANRGTSTEAFF.

The V and J genes are TRBV7-9 and TRBJ1-2, with TRBD1 identical over 8 bases. CDR3 length: 15 amino acids. The J segment lost 7 bases and the V segment lost 4 bases, leaving 11 bases of the junction unmatched. Germline CDR1 is SEHNR and CDR2 is FQNEAQ (reference sequence). The CDR3 DNA reads as TGTGCCAGCAGCTCTCCCGGACAGGGAATGGGTGGCTACACCTTC. Its translation: CASSSPGQGMGGYTF.

In its sample, this clonotype was seen many times. V gene TRBV7-2 combines with J gene TRBJ2-1; tentative D call: TRBD1 (5 bases). The length of the CDR3 is 13 residues. The V gene's germline CDR1 is SGHTA and CDR2 FQGNSA. The germline V and J ends were trimmed by 5 bases and 3 bases, with 8 bases remaining between them. CDR3 sequence reads: CASSPGIYNEQFF. Written as DNA, the CDR3 is TGTGCCAGCAGCCCAGGGATCTACAATGAGCAGTTCTTC. Full variable domain (missing parts from reference TRBV7-2 and TRBJ2-1): GAGVSQSPSNKVTEKGKDVELRCDPISGHTALYWYRQSLGQGLEFLIYFQGNSAPDKSGLPSDRFSAERTGGSVSTLTIQRTQQEDSAVYLCASSPGIYNEQFFGPGTRLTVL.

A note on this clonotype: This clone may be a read error of a much larger clone one base away. The rearrangement uses TRBV5-1 and TRBJ2-5; D gene unclear. Trimming pared 4 bases from V and 11 bases from J, leaving 18 bases between. CDR3 size: 13 residues. Germline assignment: CDR1 SGHRS and CDR2 YFSETQ. The CDR3 reads CASSMDGGNEQYF. The CDR3 DNA is TGCGCCAGCAGCATGGACGGTGGGAATGAGCAGTACTTC. The full variable domain, completed using reference TRBV5-1 and TRBJ2-5, is KAGVTQTPRYLIKTRGQQVTLSCSPISGHRSVSWYQQTPGQGLQFLFEYFSETQRNKGNFPGRFSGRQFSNSRSEMNVSTLELGDSALYLCASSMDGGNEQYFGPGTRLLVL.

This clonotype was seen ten or more times. This rearrangement joins TRBV29-1 to TRBJ1-2; TRBD1 might be the D (5 bases). Germline V gene sequence: CDR1 SQVTM, CDR2 ANQGSEA. The CDR3 consists of 12 residues. V was trimmed by 7 bases and J by 3 bases, leaving 12 bases between them. The CDR3 sequence: CSGHSGYYGYTF. The CDR3 DNA follows: TGCAGCGGCCACTCAGGGTACTATGGCTACACCTTC.